A selection of T cell receptor beta chains follows, all from one sample in a study of identical twins. In TCRdb, the 5' RACE reads were re-called with MiXCR into one record per CDR3 protein. The table records 1.5 million to 2 million distinct CDR3 sequences, 25% to 35% of them present only once. The sample taken for sequencing was cord blood. All receptors come from a newborn girl in good health. CDR3s include the opening cysteine and the closing phenylalanine or tryptophan. D genes are given only for firm matches. The size entry is marked missing in some rows and otherwise reads once, few, many or a size class.

V gene: TRBV4-1; D gene: TRBD1; J gene: TRBJ1-1; clone size: NA; CDR3 DNA: TGCGCCAGCAGCCAGGACTCCCGGGACAGGAACACTGAAGCTTTCTTT; CDR3 protein: CASSQDSRDRNTEAFF
V gene: TRBV3-1; D gene: TRBD2; J gene: TRBJ2-5; clone size: NA; CDR3 DNA: TGTGCCAGCAGCCCTTGGGGACTAGGGGGGGAACAAGAGACCCAGTACTTC; CDR3 protein: CASSPWGLGGEQETQYF
V gene: TRBV3-1; D gene: NA; J gene: TRBJ2-1; clone size: NA; CDR3 DNA: TGTGCCAGCAGCCAAGATCGGCTAGTCTCCTACAATGAGCAGTTCTTC; CDR3 protein: CASSQDRLVSYNEQFF
V gene: TRBV7-2; D gene: NA; J gene: TRBJ2-7; clone size: NA; CDR3 DNA: TGTGCCAGCAGCTTATACGGATGGCGGGACGGGTCCTACGAGCAGTACTTC; CDR3 protein: CASSLYGWRDGSYEQYF
V gene: TRBV2; D gene: NA; J gene: TRBJ2-1; clone size: NA; CDR3 DNA: TGTGCCAGGGGGGGCGGGAATGAGCAGTTCTTC; CDR3 protein: CARGGGNEQFF
V gene: TRBV24-1; D gene: TRBD2; J gene: TRBJ2-1; clone size: few; CDR3 DNA: TGTGCCACCAGTGTTGGGGGGGTCGGGGACAATGAGCAGTTCTTC; CDR3 protein: CATSVGGVGDNEQFF
V gene: TRBV20-1; D gene: NA; J gene: TRBJ1-1; clone size: NA; CDR3 DNA: TGCAGTGGTAGACCCGACTGGGGGCGGAACACTGAAGCTTTCTTT; CDR3 protein: CSGRPDWGRNTEAFF
V gene: TRBV29-1; D gene: NA; J gene: TRBJ1-1; clone size: few; CDR3 DNA: TGCAGCGTTGACGGAGGGAACACTGAAGCTTTCTTT; CDR3 protein: CSVDGGNTEAFF
V gene: TRBV10-3; D gene: TRBD2; J gene: TRBJ2-5; clone size: NA; CDR3 DNA: TGTGCCATCAGTGAAACTAGCGGGGGAGAGACCCAGTACTTC; CDR3 protein: CAISETSGGETQYF
V gene: TRBV7-2; D gene: TRBD2; J gene: TRBJ2-7; clone size: NA; CDR3 DNA: TGTGCCAGCAGCTTCGGGGGGGTACGGGGCTACGAGCAGTACTTC; CDR3 protein: CASSFGGVRGYEQYF
V gene: TRBV6-5; D gene: NA; J gene: TRBJ2-3; clone size: few; CDR3 DNA: TGTGCCAGCATACCTGGGGGCGGGGATACGCAGTATTTT; CDR3 protein: CASIPGGGDTQYF
V gene: TRBV12-3/TRBV12-4; D gene: NA; J gene: TRBJ2-2; clone size: NA; CDR3 DNA: TGTGCCAGCAGTACAGGGCTAACCGGGGAGCTGTTTTTT; CDR3 protein: CASSTGLTGELFF
V gene: TRBV6-2/TRBV6-3; D gene: TRBD1; J gene: TRBJ1-6; clone size: NA; CDR3 DNA: TGTGCCAGCAGTCCCCACCGACAGGGTCAGGATTCACCCCTCCACTTT; CDR3 protein: CASSPHRQGQDSPLHF
V gene: TRBV12-3/TRBV12-4; D gene: NA; J gene: TRBJ1-1; clone size: few; CDR3 DNA: TGTGCCAGCAAGGGGACACCGAAGGGGTACACTGAAGCTTTCTTT; CDR3 protein: CASKGTPKGYTEAFF
V gene: TRBV12-3/TRBV12-4; D gene: NA; J gene: TRBJ1-1; clone size: many; CDR3 DNA: TGTGCCAGCAGTTTGTACGGAGAAGCTTTCTTT; CDR3 protein: CASSLYGEAFF
V gene: TRBV7-2; D gene: NA; J gene: TRBJ2-7; clone size: NA; CDR3 DNA: TGTGCCAGCAGCTTAGCAGCGGTGGAGACCCAGTGCTTC; CDR3 protein: CASSLAAVETQCF
V gene: TRBV24-1; D gene: NA; J gene: TRBJ2-7; clone size: few; CDR3 DNA: TGTGCCACCAGTGATTTGCGCAGGGGCCTCCTCTACGAGCAGTACTTC; CDR3 protein: CATSDLRRGLLYEQYF
V gene: TRBV6-1; D gene: NA; J gene: TRBJ1-2; clone size: NA; CDR3 DNA: TGTGCCAGCAGGGATGCCCCGTCTGGCTACACCTTC; CDR3 protein: CASRDAPSGYTF
V gene: TRBV20-1; D gene: TRBD2; J gene: TRBJ2-2; clone size: NA; CDR3 DNA: TGCAGTGCTAGATCCTCCCCGACCCTCTCCACTAGCGGCCGACCCGGGGAGCTGTTTTTT; CDR3 protein: CSARSSPTLSTSGRPGELFF
V gene: TRBV4-1; D gene: NA; J gene: TRBJ2-5; clone size: NA; CDR3 DNA: TGCGCCAGCAGCCAAGAGGGCCTAGCCTATTACCAAGAGACCCAGTACTTC; CDR3 protein: CASSQEGLAYYQETQYF
V gene: TRBV3-1; D gene: NA; J gene: TRBJ2-5; clone size: NA; CDR3 DNA: TGTGCCAGCAGCCAAACGGAACGGGGAGACCAACGAGTCTTC; CDR3 protein: CASSQTERGDQRVF
V gene: TRBV25-1; D gene: TRBD1; J gene: TRBJ1-2; clone size: NA; CDR3 DNA: TGTGCCAGCGAGGGGGTGACAGGGTATAACTATGGCTACACCTTC; CDR3 protein: CASEGVTGYNYGYTF
V gene: TRBV20-1; D gene: NA; J gene: TRBJ2-5; clone size: NA; CDR3 DNA: TGCAGTTTTGGGAGACAGGTGTACCAAGAGACCCAGTACTTC; CDR3 protein: CSFGRQVYQETQYF
V gene: TRBV29-1; D gene: TRBD2; J gene: TRBJ2-1; clone size: NA; CDR3 DNA: TGCAGCGTGAGGCATAGCGGGAGGGATGAGCAGTTCTTC; CDR3 protein: CSVRHSGRDEQFF
V gene: TRBV5-1; D gene: NA; J gene: TRBJ1-1; clone size: few; CDR3 DNA: TGCGCCAGCAGTCAGGGTTTTCGGGACACTGAAGCTTTCTTT; CDR3 protein: CASSQGFRDTEAFF
V gene: TRBV7-9; D gene: TRBD2; J gene: TRBJ2-1; clone size: NA; CDR3 DNA: TGTGCCAGCAGCTTGGAACTAGCGGGAGGGAGGTACAATGAGCAGTTCTTC; CDR3 protein: CASSLELAGGRYNEQFF
V gene: TRBV24-1; D gene: NA; J gene: TRBJ2-2; clone size: NA; CDR3 DNA: TGTGCCACCAGTGATTACAGGGACACCGGGGAGCTGTTTTTT; CDR3 protein: CATSDYRDTGELFF
V gene: TRBV6-1; D gene: NA; J gene: TRBJ1-1; clone size: NA; CDR3 DNA: TGTGCCAGCAGTGATGAGGGTTGGACCACTGAAGCTTTCTTT; CDR3 protein: CASSDEGWTTEAFF
V gene: TRBV9; D gene: NA; J gene: TRBJ2-3; clone size: few; CDR3 DNA: TGTGCCAGCAGAGACCTTAGCGGAGCTAGCACAGATACGCAGTATTTT; CDR3 protein: CASRDLSGASTDTQYF
V gene: TRBV29-1; D gene: TRBD1; J gene: TRBJ2-3; clone size: many; CDR3 DNA: TGCAGCGTTGGACAGGGGTATTTGCACACAGATACGCAGTATTTT; CDR3 protein: CSVGQGYLHTDTQYF
V gene: TRBV30; D gene: NA; J gene: TRBJ2-7; clone size: NA; CDR3 DNA: TGTGCCTGGGGACTCTCCACCTACGAGCAGTACTTC; CDR3 protein: CAWGLSTYEQYF
V gene: TRBV10-3; D gene: TRBD1; J gene: TRBJ1-1; clone size: few; CDR3 DNA: TGTGCCATCAGGGACAGGGGTGAAACTGAAGCTTTCTTT; CDR3 protein: CAIRDRGETEAFF
V gene: TRBV28; D gene: TRBD1; J gene: TRBJ1-6; clone size: NA; CDR3 DNA: TGTGCCAGCACCGAAAACAGGGGGGGGAATTCACCCCCCCACTTT; CDR3 protein: CASTENRGGNSPPHF
V gene: TRBV19; D gene: NA; J gene: TRBJ2-3; clone size: few; CDR3 DNA: TGTGCCAGCCCTCGGGGGACCGTTAGCACAGATACGCAGTATTTT; CDR3 protein: CASPRGTVSTDTQYF
V gene: TRBV14; D gene: NA; J gene: TRBJ1-2; clone size: NA; CDR3 DNA: TGTGCCAGCAGCCAAGATAGGACGTCTGATGGCTACACCTTC; CDR3 protein: CASSQDRTSDGYTF
V gene: TRBV13; D gene: NA; J gene: TRBJ2-3; clone size: NA; CDR3 DNA: TGTGCCAGCAGCCCGCGCGGCCAGGGGCCGGATACGCAGTATTTT; CDR3 protein: CASSPRGQGPDTQYF
V gene: TRBV7-2; D gene: TRBD2; J gene: TRBJ2-7; clone size: NA; CDR3 DNA: TGTGCCAGCAGCTTAGGGACTAGCGGGAGGAGATCCTACGAGCAGTACTTC; CDR3 protein: CASSLGTSGRRSYEQYF
V gene: TRBV7-9; D gene: NA; J gene: TRBJ2-1; clone size: few; CDR3 DNA: TGTGCCAGCAGCTTAGCGGAGCGGTTTTGGGATGAGCAGTTCTTC; CDR3 protein: CASSLAERFWDEQFF
V gene: TRBV4-1; D gene: TRBD1; J gene: TRBJ2-7; clone size: once; CDR3 DNA: TGCGCCAGCAGCCAATCCGCGGGACAGGGGTTTAGCTCCTACGAGCAGTACTTC; CDR3 protein: CASSQSAGQGFSSYEQYF
V gene: TRBV10-3; D gene: NA; J gene: TRBJ2-7; clone size: many; CDR3 DNA: TGTGCCATCAGTGAGTCGATTAAGCCGACTAGATTCCACGAGCAGTACTTC; CDR3 protein: CAISESIKPTRFHEQYF
V gene: TRBV28; D gene: NA; J gene: TRBJ2-4; clone size: NA; CDR3 DNA: TGTGCCTGCAGCTCGAGAGAGCAGTACTTC; CDR3 protein: CACSSREQYF
V gene: TRBV20-1; D gene: TRBD2; J gene: TRBJ2-1; clone size: NA; CDR3 DNA: TGCAGTGCTAAGGCGGGGGGGCAGCGCAATGAGCAGTTCTTC; CDR3 protein: CSAKAGGQRNEQFF
V gene: TRBV12-3/TRBV12-4; D gene: NA; J gene: TRBJ2-4; clone size: few; CDR3 DNA: TGTGCCAGCAGTTTGAGTGGAATTGGGCAAAACATTCAGTACTTC; CDR3 protein: CASSLSGIGQNIQYF